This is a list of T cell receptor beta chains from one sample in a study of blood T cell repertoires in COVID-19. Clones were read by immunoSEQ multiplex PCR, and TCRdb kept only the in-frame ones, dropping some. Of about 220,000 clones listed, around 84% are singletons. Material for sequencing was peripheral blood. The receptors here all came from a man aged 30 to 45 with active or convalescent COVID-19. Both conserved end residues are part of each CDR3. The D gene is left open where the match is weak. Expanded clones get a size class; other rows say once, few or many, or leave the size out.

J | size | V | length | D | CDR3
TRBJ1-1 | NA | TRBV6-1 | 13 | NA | CASSEYGQSEAFF
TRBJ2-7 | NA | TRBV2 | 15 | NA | CASSELGPTGDEQYF
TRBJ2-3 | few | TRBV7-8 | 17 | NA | CASSLALAGSGQDTQYF
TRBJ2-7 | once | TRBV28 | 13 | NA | CASSLFGGIEQYF
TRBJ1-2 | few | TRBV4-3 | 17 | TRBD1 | CASSPRGTGSLGRGYTF
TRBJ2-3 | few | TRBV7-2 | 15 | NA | CASSPWDSSTDTQYF
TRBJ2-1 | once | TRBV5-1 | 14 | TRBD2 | CASSLTSGKNEQFF
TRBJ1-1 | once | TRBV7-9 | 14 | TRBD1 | CASSWDRGRAEAFF
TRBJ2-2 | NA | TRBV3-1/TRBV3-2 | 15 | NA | CASSQDNLNTGELFF
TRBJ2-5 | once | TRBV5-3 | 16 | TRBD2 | CARSFEAGVPQETQYF
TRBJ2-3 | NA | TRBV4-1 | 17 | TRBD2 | CASSLRLAGGGTDTQYF
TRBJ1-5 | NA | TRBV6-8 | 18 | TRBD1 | CASSPGQGARGGNQPQHF
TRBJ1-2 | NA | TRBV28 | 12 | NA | CASSLPGDGYTF
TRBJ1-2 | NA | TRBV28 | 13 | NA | CASSFSGAYGYTF
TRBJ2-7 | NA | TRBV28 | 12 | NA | CASSPTNYEQYF
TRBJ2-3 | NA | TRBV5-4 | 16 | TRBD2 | CASSLTGSGGAHTQYF
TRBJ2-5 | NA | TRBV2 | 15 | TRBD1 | CASSSDRGTGETQYF
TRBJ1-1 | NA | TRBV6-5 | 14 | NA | CASKGGTLNTEAFF
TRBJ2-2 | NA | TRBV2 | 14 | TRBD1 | CASGRDRASGELFF
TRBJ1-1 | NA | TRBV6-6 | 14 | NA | CASSHDWGYTEAFF
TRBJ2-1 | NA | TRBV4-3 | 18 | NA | CASSQDPKLDYLYNEQFF
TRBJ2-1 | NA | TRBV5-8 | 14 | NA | CASSLVGGVDEQFF
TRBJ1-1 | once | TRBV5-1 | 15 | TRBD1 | CASSLQGGRNTEAFF
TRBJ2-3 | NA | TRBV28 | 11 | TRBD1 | CVTGVGDTQYF
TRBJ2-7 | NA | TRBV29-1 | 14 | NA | CSVEAMDSSYEQYF
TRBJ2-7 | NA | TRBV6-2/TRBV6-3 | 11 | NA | CASSRQYEQYF
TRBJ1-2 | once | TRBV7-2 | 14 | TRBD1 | CASSLDRGQGGYTF
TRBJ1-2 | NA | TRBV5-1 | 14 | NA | CASSPGGGNYGYTF
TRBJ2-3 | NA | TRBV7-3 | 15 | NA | CASSAQGLGTDTQYF
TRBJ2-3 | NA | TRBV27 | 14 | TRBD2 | CATKGSSGTDTQYF
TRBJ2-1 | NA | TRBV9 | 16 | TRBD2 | CASSVSGGASYNEQFF
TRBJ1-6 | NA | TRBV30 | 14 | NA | CAWGRSSYNSPLHF
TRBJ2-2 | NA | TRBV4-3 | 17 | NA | CASSQATTGSTARELFF
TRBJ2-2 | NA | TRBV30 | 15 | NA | CAWSFGVQGTGELFF
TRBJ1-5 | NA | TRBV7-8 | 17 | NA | CASSFRGGRTSNQPQHF
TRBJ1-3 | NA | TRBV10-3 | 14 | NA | CAISGAGIGNTIYF
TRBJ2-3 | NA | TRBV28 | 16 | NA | CASSLTGAGDRDTQYF
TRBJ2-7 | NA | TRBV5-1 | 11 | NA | CASSFGNEQYF
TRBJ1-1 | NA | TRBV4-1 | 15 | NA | CASSQLGSVNTEAFF
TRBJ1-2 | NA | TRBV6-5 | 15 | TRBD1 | CASTDPGTGGGGYTF
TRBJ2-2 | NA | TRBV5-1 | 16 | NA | CASSLRPRGESGELFF
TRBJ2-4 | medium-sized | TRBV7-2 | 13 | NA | CASSLGGENIQYF
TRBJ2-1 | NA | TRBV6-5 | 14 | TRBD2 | CASKRLAGANEQFF
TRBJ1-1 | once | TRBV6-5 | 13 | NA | CAGGDIDGTEAFF
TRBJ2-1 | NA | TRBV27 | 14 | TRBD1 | CASSPPGQANPQFF
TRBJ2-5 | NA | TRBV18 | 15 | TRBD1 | CASSPGTGDQETQYF
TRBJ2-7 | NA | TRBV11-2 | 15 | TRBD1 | CASSQGTGGSYEQYF
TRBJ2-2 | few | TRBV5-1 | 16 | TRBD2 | CASTTSGGFESGELFF
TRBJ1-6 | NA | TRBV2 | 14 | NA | CASSDLGDRSPLHF
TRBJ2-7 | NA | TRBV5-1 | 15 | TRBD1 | CASSLSYDRGGEQYF
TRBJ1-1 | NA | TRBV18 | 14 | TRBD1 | CASSVGQGETEAFF